The present entry profiles one T cell receptor beta chain with its context. Its cognate antigen is unknown. Together with a sample-barcoded 5' primer, a J-beta primer mix was included in a second PCR lasting roughly 6 to 12 cycles. TCRdb passed the 5' RACE reads through MiXCR, listing each CDR3 protein once. The table includes about 1 million distinct CDR3 sequences, under 30% detected once. The data derive from a study of blood T cells in healthy people across ages. Study-wide results and caveats: Strong correlation was found linking TCR beta diversity to naive T cell percentage. TCR beta diversity per million T cells fell roughly linearly with age.

A minimum of 6.5 million PBMCs was isolated per sample. V was pared by 3 bases and J by 4 bases, with 5 bases of the junction left unmatched. Per germline, CDR1 SEHNR and CDR2 FQNEAQ (reference sequence). CDR3 length: 14 amino acids. These data also featured in a second study, about T cells of mothers and their children. This second report adds: Nine systemically healthy Caucasian donors: three mothers, six children.

This clonotype originated in a girl aged 2 to 10 in good health. The rearrangement uses TRBV7-9 and TRBJ1-2; 7 positions match TRBD1. Sequencing used blood. CDR3 residues: CASSFGTETYGYTF. The CDR3 DNA is TGTGCCAGCAGCTTTGGGACAGAGACCTATGGCTACACCTTC.